A single sample is the source of the 23 T cell receptor beta chains below, sequenced in a study of T cells after yellow fever vaccination. TCRdb itself ran the 5' RACE reads through MiXCR, one entry per CDR3 protein. Of some 97,000 distinct CDR3 sequences in the sample, around 5.8% are singletons; the top ten hold approximately 39%. This specimen was CD8+ T cells sorted from PBMCs, taken 10 days after the yellow fever booster vaccination. The source is a man younger than 35 who received the YFV17D yellow fever vaccine.

This clonotype showed up just a few times. The V and J genes are TRBV2 and TRBJ1-5; unclear D gene. CDR1 is SNHLY, CDR2 FYNNEI, per germline. The V end lost 5 bases, the J end lost 3 bases, and 11 bases lay between the germline ends. This CDR3 comprises 14 residues. The CDR3 is CASSPGPTNQPQHF. The CDR3 coding sequence is TGTGCCAGCAGTCCTGGACCGACCAATCAGCCCCAGCATTTT.

The V and J genes are TRBV5-1 and TRBJ1-2; 7 bases are shared with TRBD1. The CDR3 totals 14 residues. CDR1 is SGHRS, CDR2 YFSETQ, per germline. The V gene end was trimmed by 4 bases and the J gene end by 4 bases; junction bases not matched to a gene: 7. The CDR3 coding sequence is TGCGCCAGCAGCCCGAGGGACAGTGTCTATGGCTACACCTTC. Translation gives CASSPRDSVYGYTF.

A few counts support this clonotype. The chain couples TRBV12-3 or TRBV12-4 to TRBJ2-5; D is ambiguous. V was trimmed by 0 bases and J by 1 base, leaving 9 bases between them. The CDR3 is 15 residues long. CDR3 sequence: CASSLAPRVQETQYF. For the CDR3, the DNA is TGTGCCAGCAGTTTAGCGCCTCGGGTCCAAGAGACCCAGTACTTC.

The chain couples TRBV5-4 to TRBJ1-1; D perhaps matches TRBD1 (6 bases). The CDR3 totals 16 residues. Trimming stripped 0 bases from V and 4 bases from J, with 16 bases between. Germline V gene lookup returns CDR1 SGHNT and CDR2 YYREEE (reference sequence). The CDR3 protein is CASSLDKGQGLTEAFF. The CDR3 coding sequence is TGTGCCAGCAGCTTGGACAAAGGGCAGGGGCTCACTGAAGCTTTCTTT.

DNA of the CDR3: TGCGCCAGCAGCTTGGTTCTGGATTCGAATTACGAGCAGTACTTC. Amino acids: CASSLVLDSNYEQYF. The J gene is TRBJ2-7, the V gene TRBV5-1; D is unclear. The CDR3 length is 15 residues. Germline V gene sequence: CDR1 SGHRS, CDR2 YFSETQ. Trimming cost V 0 bases and J 4 bases, with 14 bases left between them.

V and J are TRBV4-1 and TRBJ2-3; 10 positions agree with TRBD1. This CDR3 comprises 14 residues. The V and J ends lost 1 base and 7 bases, in that order; junction bases with no gene match: 2. The germline V gene encodes CDR1 MGHRA and CDR2 YSYEKL. The CDR3 protein is CASSQGQGAYTQYF. CDR3 in DNA: TGCGCCAGCAGCCAAGGACAGGGGGCATATACGCAGTATTTT.

The sample holds many counts of this clonotype. The genes are TRBV7-8 and TRBJ2-2; a possible D gene is TRBD1 (5 bases). CDR3 length: 14 amino acids. Germline lookup yields CDR1 SGHVS and CDR2 FQNEAQ. The ends were cut back, 5 bases at V and 1 base at J, with 8 bases in the middle. CDR3 sequence: CASSQGRNTGELFF. The CDR3 DNA is TGTGCCAGCAGCCAGGGCCGGAACACCGGGGAGCTGTTTTTT.

V is TRBV4-3 and J is TRBJ2-2, with a possible D match to TRBD2 (6 bases). The CDR3 is 15 amino acids. V was cut by 2 bases and J by 6 bases, with 13 bases left in between. The V gene's germline CDR1 is LGHNA and CDR2 YSLEER. The CDR3 DNA is TGCGCCAGCAGCCAATCGACTAGTCTTGCCGGGGAGCTGTTTTTT. Translating it yields CASSQSTSLAGELFF.

This clonotype was seen at least ten times. The J gene is TRBJ1-5, the V gene TRBV11-2; 7 bases are a match to TRBD1. The CDR3 sequence is 16 residues long. Losses at the gene ends were 6 bases for V and 0 bases for J; bases not matched to a gene: 8. The germline V gene encodes CDR1 SGHAT and CDR2 FQNNGV. CDR3 sequence: CASSLGQSYSNQPQHF. The DNA of the CDR3 is TGTGCCAGCAGTTTGGGACAGTCGTATAGCAATCAGCCCCAGCATTTT.

In this sample, this clonotype turned up many times. This chain connects TRBV7-2 to TRBJ2-5, with 7 bases matching TRBD1. V lost 5 bases and J lost 2; bases outside the gene matches: 5. This CDR3 contains 14 residues. Germline assignment: CDR1 SGHTA and CDR2 FQGNSA. The chain's CDR3 is CASSPTGLQETQYF. Written as DNA, the CDR3 is TGTGCCAGCAGCCCGACAGGGCTTCAAGAGACCCAGTACTTC.

The table lists this clonotype with a few counts. The chain joins TRBV29-1 to TRBJ1-2; TRBD1 is a possible D gene (6 bases). V lost 5 bases and J 0 bases, leaving 13 bases between the germline ends. The CDR3 sequence is 14 residues long. Germline V gives CDR1 SQVTM, CDR2 ANQGSEA. CDR3 sequence: CSVQAGETNYGYTF. The CDR3 DNA is TGCAGCGTTCAAGCAGGGGAGACTAACTATGGCTACACCTTC.

The chain is built from TRBV20-1 and TRBJ2-3; 13 bases agree with TRBD2. Germline trimming cut 3 bases from V and 4 bases from J; bases unmatched to any gene: 13. Germline CDR1 DFQATT, CDR2 SNEGSKA (reference sequence). The CDR3 has 18 residues. The CDR3 loop reads CSARGFGTSGEPSDTQYF. The CDR3 DNA reads as TGCAGTGCTAGGGGGTTCGGGACTAGCGGGGAGCCCTCAGATACGCAGTATTTT.

There are a few counts of this clonotype. V usage is TRBV30 and J usage is TRBJ2-3; 8 positions agree with TRBD2. Germline CDR1 GTSNPN, CDR2 SVGIG (reference sequence). The CDR3 has 15 residues. Germline trimming cut 2 bases from V and 1 base from J; bases unmatched to any gene: 5. The DNA for the CDR3 is TGTGCCTGGAGTCCGACGGGGGGGGGCACAGATACGCAGTATTTT. Amino acid sequence: CAWSPTGGGTDTQYF.

This chain uses TRBV6-6 with TRBJ1-6, with 7 bases lining up with TRBD1. The V gene's germline CDR1 is MNHNY and CDR2 SVGAGI (reference sequence). Unmatched junction bases numbered 6, after V lost 4 bases and J lost 3 bases. The CDR3 length is 16 residues. The CDR3 region has the DNA TGTGCCAGCAGTTCCGACAGGGACAACTATAATTCACCCCTCCACTTT. Translated, it gives CASSSDRDNYNSPLHF.

V gene TRBV9 combines with J gene TRBJ2-1; a possible D gene is TRBD2 (6 bases). In germline, CDR1 is SGDLS, CDR2 YYNGEE. The CDR3 covers 16 residues. Trimming pared 3 bases from V and 8 bases from J, leaving 21 bases between. The CDR3 DNA follows: TGTGCCAGCAGCGCCGATACCGTGGGGGGACGCGATGAGCAGTTCTTC. The encoded protein is CASSADTVGGRDEQFF.

This clonotype appeared a few times. The J gene is TRBJ2-5, the V gene TRBV28, with 8 bases identical to TRBD2. The CDR3 covers 15 residues. The V and J ends lost 6 bases and 5 bases, in that order; junction bases with no gene match: 11. The germline V gene encodes CDR1 MDHEN and CDR2 SYDVKM. In DNA form, the CDR3 reads TGTGCCAGCAGGATCCCGGGACTAGAGGGGGAGACCCAGTACTTC. Translation: CASRIPGLEGETQYF.

This clonotype was found many times. The chain is built from TRBV12-3 or TRBV12-4 and TRBJ2-3, with D possibly being TRBD1 (6 bases). The CDR3 is 12 amino acids. The V end lost 3 bases, the J end lost 5 bases, and 6 bases lay between the germline ends. The CDR3 nucleotides are TGTGCCAGCAGTTTGGGACAAGATACGCAGTATTTT. Protein product: CASSLGQDTQYF.

This clonotype was observed a handful of times. The V call is TRBV3-1, the J call TRBJ2-5, with 13 nucleotides matching TRBD2. The germline V gene has CDR1 LGHDT and CDR2 YNNKEL (reference sequence). This CDR3 spans 16 amino acids. V was pared by 5 bases and J by 3 bases, with 6 bases of the junction left unmatched. The CDR3 reads CASSARTSGGEETQYF. CDR3 in DNA: TGTGCCAGCAGCGCCCGGACTAGCGGGGGTGAAGAGACCCAGTACTTC.

The rearrangement links TRBV5-1 to TRBJ1-1; D not certain. Germline values: CDR1 SGHRS, CDR2 YFSETQ. This CDR3 spans 13 amino acids. The V gene lost 5 bases and the J gene lost 4 bases, with 12 bases spanning the gap. DNA of the CDR3: TGCGCCAGCAGACTACATGCGGGCACTGAAGCTTTCTTT. The encoded protein is CASRLHAGTEAFF.

This clonotype was counted only a few times. V usage is TRBV4-3 and J usage is TRBJ2-3; TRBD2 might be the D (7 bases). V lost 1 base, J lost 0 bases, and 17 bases lay in between. The CDR3 has 18 amino acids. Per the germline V gene, CDR1 is LGHNA and CDR2 is YSLEER. CDR3 DNA sequence: TGCGCCAGCAGCCAAGCGGGCGGGGGCCTAGAGAGCACAGATACGCAGTATTTT. This codes for CASSQAGGGLESTDTQYF.

V is TRBV4-1 and J is TRBJ1-5; maybe TRBD1 (5 bases). The CDR3 is 15 residues long. Between the trimmed V and J ends, which lost 0 bases and 4 bases, there was a span of 10 bases. Germline V gene lookup returns CDR1 MGHRA and CDR2 YSYEKL. The CDR3 sequence is CASSQDWGINQPQHF. CDR3 nucleotide sequence: TGCGCCAGCAGCCAAGATTGGGGCATTAATCAGCCCCAGCATTTT.

This clonotype was observed a handful of times. The chain combines TRBV12-3 or TRBV12-4 with TRBJ1-2, with D possibly matching TRBD1 (6 bases). Trimming took 5 bases from V and 4 from J, leaving 14 bases between them. The CDR3 consists of 14 residues. The CDR3 loop is CASSQIGGSYGYTF. In DNA form, the CDR3 reads TGTGCCAGCAGTCAGATAGGGGGTTCCTATGGCTACACCTTC.

This clonotype was seen a handful of times. The chain combines TRBV25-1 with TRBJ1-5; D not resolved. The CDR3 loop spans 14 amino acids. V was shortened by 7 bases and J by 1 base, with 11 bases between the two germline ends. Germline V gene data show CDR1 as MGHDK and CDR2 as SYGVNS. The CDR3 nucleotides are TGTGCCAGCACCGGACCGAACAGCAATCAGCCCCAGCATTTT. Translated: CASTGPNSNQPQHF.